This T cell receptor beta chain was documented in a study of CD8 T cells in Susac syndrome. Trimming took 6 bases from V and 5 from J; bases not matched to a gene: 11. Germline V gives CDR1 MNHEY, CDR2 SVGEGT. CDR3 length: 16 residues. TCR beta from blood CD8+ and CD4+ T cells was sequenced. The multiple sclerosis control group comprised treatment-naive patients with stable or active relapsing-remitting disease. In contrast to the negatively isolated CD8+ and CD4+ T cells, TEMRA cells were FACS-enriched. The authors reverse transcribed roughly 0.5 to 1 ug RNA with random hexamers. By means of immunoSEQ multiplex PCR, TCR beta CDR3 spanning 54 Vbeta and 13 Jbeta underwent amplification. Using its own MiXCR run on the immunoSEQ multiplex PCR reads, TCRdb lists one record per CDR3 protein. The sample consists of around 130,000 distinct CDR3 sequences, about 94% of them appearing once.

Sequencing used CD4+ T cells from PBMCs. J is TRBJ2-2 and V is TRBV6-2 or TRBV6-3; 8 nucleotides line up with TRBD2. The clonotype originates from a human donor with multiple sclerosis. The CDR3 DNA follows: TGTGCCAGCAGCTGGGGAGCGGGAGCGCATACCGGGGAGCTGTTTTTT. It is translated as CASSWGAGAHTGELFF.